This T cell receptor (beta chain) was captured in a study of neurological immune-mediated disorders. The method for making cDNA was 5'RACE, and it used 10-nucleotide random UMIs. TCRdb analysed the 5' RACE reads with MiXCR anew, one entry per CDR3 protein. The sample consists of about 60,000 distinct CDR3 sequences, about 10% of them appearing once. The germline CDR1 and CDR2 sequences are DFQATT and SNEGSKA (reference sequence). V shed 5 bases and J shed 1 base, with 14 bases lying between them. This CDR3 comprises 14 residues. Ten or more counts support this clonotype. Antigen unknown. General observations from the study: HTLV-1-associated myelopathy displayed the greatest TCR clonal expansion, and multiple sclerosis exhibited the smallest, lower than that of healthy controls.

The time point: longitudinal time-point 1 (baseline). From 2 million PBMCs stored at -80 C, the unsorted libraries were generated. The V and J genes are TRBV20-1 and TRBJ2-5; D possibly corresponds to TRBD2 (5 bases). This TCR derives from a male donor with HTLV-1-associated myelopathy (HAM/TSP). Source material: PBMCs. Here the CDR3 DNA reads TGCAGTGCTCAGCTTCGGCTAGCCCAAGAGACCCAGTACTTC. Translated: CSAQLRLAQETQYF.